This T cell receptor beta chain is from a study of shared clonotypes between healthy human individuals. Whole-study context: The donors, two women and three men, were aged 18 to 49.

Germline loops: CDR1 SEHNR, CDR2 FQNEAQ (reference sequence). The ends were cut back, 8 bases at V and 2 bases at J, with 20 bases in the middle. The CDR3 consists of 16 residues. Per the original methods: From ImmunoSEQ came sequences covering only the junction and carrying no quality scores, so filtering differed. TCRdb's table, derived via immunoSEQ multiplex PCR, lists solely in-frame clones and lacks some. Clonal size and the V and J genes are those of that table, whereas D and trimming came from the DNA. The table includes some 2 million clones, roughly 95% detected once. Investigators divided CD4+ cells into CD45RA+ naive and CD45RA-negative memory subsets.

Material: naive CD4+ T cells sorted from blood. Subset described: CD45RA+ positively selected. The source of this sequence is a man aged 18 to 30 in good health. V usage is TRBV7-9 and J usage is TRBJ2-3; D may be TRBD1 (5 bases). The CDR3 loop reads CASRPGWVGTTDTQYF. For the CDR3, the DNA is TGTGCCAGCCGCCCAGGGTGGGTTGGAACCACAGATACGCAGTATTTT. The full variable domain, its missing parts supplied by reference TRBV7-9 and TRBJ2-3, is DTGVSQNPRHKITKRGQNVTFRCDPISEHNRLYWYRQTLGQGPEFLTYFQNEAQLEKSRLLSDRFSAERPKGSFSTLEIQRTEQGDSAMYLCASRPGWVGTTDTQYFGPGTRLTVL.